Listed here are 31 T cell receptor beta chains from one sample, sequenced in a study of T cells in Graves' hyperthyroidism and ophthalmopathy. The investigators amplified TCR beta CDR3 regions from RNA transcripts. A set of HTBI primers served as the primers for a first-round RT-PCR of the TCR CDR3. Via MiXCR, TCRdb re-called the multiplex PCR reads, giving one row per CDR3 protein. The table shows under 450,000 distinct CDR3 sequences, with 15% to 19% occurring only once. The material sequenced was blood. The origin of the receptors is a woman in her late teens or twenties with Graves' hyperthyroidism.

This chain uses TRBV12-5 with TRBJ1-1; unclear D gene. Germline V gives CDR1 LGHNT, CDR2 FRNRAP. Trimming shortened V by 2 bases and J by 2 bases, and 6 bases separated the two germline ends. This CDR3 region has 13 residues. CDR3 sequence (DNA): TGTGCTAGTGGTTTGAACACTAACACTGAAGCTTTCTTT. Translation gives CASGLNTNTEAFF.

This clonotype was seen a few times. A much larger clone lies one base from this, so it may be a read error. The CDR3 protein is CASSLGQDNEQLF. CDR3 DNA: TGTGCCAGCAGTTTGGGACAGGACAATGAGCAGCTCTTC. This chain connects TRBV24-1 to TRBJ2-1; 8 nucleotides line up with TRBD1. The germline gives CDR1 KGHDR, CDR2 SFDVKD. The CDR3 spans 13 residues.

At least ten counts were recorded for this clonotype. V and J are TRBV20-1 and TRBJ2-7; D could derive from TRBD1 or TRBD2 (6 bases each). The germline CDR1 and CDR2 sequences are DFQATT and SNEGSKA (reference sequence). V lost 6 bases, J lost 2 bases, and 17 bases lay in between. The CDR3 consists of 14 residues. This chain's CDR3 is CSAIGGTIAYEQYF. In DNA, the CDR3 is TGCAGTGCCATAGGGGGGACGATCGCCTACGAGCAGTACTTC.

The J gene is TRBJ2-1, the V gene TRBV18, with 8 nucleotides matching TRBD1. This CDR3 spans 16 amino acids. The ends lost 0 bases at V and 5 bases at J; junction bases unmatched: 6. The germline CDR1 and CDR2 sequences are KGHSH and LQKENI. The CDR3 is CASSPPWDRPHNEQFF. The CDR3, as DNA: TGTGCCAGCTCACCACCGTGGGACAGGCCTCACAATGAGCAGTTCTTC.

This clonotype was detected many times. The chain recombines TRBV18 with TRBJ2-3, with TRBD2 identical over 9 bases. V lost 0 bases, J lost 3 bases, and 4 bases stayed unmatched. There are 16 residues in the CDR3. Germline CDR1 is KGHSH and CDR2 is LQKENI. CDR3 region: CASSPPSGGITDTQYF. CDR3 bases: TGTGCCAGCTCACCACCGAGCGGGGGGATTACAGATACGCAGTATTTT.

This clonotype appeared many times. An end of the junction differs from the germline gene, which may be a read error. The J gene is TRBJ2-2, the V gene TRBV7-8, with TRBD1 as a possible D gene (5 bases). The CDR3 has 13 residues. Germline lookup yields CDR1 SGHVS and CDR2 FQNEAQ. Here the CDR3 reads CASSFEDTGELFF. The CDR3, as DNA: TGTGCCAGCAGCTTCGAGGACACTGGGGAGCTGTTTTTT.

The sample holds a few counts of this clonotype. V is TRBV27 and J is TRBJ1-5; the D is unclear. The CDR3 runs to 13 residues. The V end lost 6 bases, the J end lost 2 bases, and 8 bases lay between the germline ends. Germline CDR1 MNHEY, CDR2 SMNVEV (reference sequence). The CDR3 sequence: CASRTAGNQPQHF. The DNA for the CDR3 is TGTGCCAGCAGGACGGCAGGCAATCAGCCCCAGCATTTT.

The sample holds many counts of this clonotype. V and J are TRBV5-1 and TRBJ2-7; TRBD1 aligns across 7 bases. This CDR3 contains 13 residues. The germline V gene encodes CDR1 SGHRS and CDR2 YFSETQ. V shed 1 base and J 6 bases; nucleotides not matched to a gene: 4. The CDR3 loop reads CASSLTGDLEQYF. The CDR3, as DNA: TGCGCCAGCAGCTTGACAGGGGACCTCGAGCAGTACTTC.

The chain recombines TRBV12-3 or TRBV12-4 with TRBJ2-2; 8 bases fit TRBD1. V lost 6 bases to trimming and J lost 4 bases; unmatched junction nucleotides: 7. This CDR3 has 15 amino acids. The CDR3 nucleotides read TGTGCCAGCAGGCTGACAGGGGTAAGCACCGGGGAGCTGTTTTTT. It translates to CASRLTGVSTGELFF.

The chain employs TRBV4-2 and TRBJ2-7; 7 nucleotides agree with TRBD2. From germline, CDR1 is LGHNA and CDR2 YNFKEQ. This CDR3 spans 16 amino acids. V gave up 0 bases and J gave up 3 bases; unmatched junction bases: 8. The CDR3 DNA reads TGTGCCAGCAGCCAAGATGCGAGGGCTAGCGGCTACGAGCAGTACGTC. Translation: CASSQDARASGYEQYV.

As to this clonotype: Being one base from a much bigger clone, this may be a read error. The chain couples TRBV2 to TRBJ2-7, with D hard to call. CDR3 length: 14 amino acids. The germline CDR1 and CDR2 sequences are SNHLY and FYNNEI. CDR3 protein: CVSKKTLWEYEQYF. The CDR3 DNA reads TGTGTCAGCAAGAAGACCCTGTGGGAATACGAGCAGTACTTC.

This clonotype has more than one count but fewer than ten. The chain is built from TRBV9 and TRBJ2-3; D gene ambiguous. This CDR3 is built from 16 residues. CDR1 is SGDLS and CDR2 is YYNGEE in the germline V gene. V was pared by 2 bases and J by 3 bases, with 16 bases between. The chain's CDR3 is CASSVGSELRTDTQYF. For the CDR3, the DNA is TGTGCCAGCAGCGTCGGATCAGAACTTCGGACAGATACGCAGTATTTT.

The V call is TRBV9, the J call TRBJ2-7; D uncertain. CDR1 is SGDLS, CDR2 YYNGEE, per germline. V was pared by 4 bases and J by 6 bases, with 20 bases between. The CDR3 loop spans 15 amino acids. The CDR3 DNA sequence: TGTGCCAGCAGCTCCAAGGGCTGGCCTTCTCCCGAGCAGTACTTC. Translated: CASSSKGWPSPEQYF.

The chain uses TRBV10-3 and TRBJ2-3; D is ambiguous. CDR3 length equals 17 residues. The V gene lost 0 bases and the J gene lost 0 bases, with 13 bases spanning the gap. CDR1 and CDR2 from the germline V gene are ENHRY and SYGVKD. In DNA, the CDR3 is TGTGCCATCAGTGAGTCGTTGGGCAGTCCCAGCACAGATACGCAGTATTTT. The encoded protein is CAISESLGSPSTDTQYF.

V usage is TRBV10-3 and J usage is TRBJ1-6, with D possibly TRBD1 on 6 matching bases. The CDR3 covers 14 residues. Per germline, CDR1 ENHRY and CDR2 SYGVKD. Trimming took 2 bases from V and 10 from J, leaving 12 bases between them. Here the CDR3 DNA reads TGTGCCATCAGTGAGAGAGGGGGGGGCTCACCCCTCCACTTT. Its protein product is CAISERGGGSPLHF.

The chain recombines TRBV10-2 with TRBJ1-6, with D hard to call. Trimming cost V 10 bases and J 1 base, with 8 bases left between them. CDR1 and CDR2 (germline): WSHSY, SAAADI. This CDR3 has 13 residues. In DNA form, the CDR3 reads TGCGCCACCACAGATTCCTATAATTCACCCCTCCACTTT. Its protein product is CATTDSYNSPLHF.

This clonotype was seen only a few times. DNA of the CDR3: TGTGCCAGCACCTACACCGGGGAGCTGTTTTTT. Its translation: CASTYTGELFF. J is TRBJ2-2 and V is TRBV3-1; D is unresolved. The CDR3 is 11 residues long. V lost 7 bases, J lost 3 bases, and 3 bases lay in between. Germline V gives CDR1 LGHDT, CDR2 YNNKEL (reference sequence). Combining the CDR3 with reference TRBV3-1 and TRBJ2-2 gives the whole variable domain DTAVSQTPKYLVTQMGNDKSIKCEQNLGHDTMYWYKQDSKKFLKIMFSYNNKELIINETVPNRFSPKSPDKAHLNLHINSLELGDSAVYFCASTYTGELFFGEGSRLTVL.

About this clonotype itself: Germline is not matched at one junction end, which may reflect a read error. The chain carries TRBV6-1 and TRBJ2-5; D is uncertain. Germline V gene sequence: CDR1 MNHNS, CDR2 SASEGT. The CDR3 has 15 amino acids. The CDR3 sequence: CVSSEVKTTQETQYF. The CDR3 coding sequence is TGTGTCAGCAGTGAAGTTAAGACAACCCAAGAGACCCAGTACTTC.

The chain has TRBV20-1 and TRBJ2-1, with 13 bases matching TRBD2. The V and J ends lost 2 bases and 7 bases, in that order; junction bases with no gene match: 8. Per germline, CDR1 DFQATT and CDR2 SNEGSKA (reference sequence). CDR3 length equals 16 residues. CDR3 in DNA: TGCAGTGCTAGACTCGGACTAGCGGGAGTCAGGAATGAGCAGTTCTTC. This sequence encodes CSARLGLAGVRNEQFF.

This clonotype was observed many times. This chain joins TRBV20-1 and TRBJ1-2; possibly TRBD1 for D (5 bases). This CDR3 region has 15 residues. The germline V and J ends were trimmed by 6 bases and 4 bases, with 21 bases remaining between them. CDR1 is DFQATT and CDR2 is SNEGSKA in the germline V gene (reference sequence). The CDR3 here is CSAVSMGPEVYGYTF. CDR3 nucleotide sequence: TGCAGTGCAGTTTCGATGGGGCCCGAGGTCTATGGCTACACCTTC.

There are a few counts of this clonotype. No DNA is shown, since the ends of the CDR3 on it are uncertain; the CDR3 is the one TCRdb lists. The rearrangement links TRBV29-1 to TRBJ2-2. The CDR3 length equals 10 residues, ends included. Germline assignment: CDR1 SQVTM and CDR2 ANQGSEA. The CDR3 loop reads CSVGQGSSHF.

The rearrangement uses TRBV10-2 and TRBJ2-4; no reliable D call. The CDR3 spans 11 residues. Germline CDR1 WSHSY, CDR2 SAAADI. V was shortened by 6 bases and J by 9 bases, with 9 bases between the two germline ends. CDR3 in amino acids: CASREIGIQYF. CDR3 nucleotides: TGCGCCAGCAGAGAGATTGGCATTCAGTACTTC.

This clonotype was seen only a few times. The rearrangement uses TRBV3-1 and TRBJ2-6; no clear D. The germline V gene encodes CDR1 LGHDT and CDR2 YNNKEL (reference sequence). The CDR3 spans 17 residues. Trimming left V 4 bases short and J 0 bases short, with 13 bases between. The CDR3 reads CASSRSRRPSGANVLTF. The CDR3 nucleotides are TGTGCCAGCAGCCGCTCGAGACGGCCCTCTGGGGCCAACGTCCTGACTTTC.

The CDR3 loop reads CASSESGTGYYWSYEQYF. The CDR3 coding sequence is TGCGCCAGCAGTGAGTCCGGGACAGGGTATTATTGGTCCTACGAGCAGTACTTC. The chain is built from TRBV10-1 and TRBJ2-7; 9 nucleotides align to TRBD1. Unmatched junction bases numbered 10, after V lost 0 bases and J lost 1 base. Germline V gives CDR1 WNHNN, CDR2 SYGVQD (reference sequence). There are 18 residues in the CDR3.

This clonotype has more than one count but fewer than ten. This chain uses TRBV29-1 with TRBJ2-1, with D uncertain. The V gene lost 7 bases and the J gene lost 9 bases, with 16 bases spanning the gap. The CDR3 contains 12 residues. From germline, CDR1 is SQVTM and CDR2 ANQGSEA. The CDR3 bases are TGCAGCGCTGGCTTAGTAGGCGGTGAGCAGTTCTTC. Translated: CSAGLVGGEQFF.

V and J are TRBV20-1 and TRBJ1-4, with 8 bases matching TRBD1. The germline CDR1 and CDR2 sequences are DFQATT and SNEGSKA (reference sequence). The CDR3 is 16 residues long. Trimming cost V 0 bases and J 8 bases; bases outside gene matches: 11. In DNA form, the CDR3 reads TGCAGTGCTAGAGATCGCAGTGGACAGGGCATAGAAAAACTGTTTTTT. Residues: CSARDRSGQGIEKLFF.

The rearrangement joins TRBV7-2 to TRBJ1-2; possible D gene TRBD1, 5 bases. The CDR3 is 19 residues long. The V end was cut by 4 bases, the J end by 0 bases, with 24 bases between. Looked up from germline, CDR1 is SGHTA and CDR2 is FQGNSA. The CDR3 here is CASSYLPGQGNYSNYGYTF. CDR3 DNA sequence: TGTGCCAGCAGCTATCTCCCGGGGCAGGGAAACTATTCTAACTATGGCTACACCTTC. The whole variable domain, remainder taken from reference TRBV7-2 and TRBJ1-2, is GAGVSQSPSNKVTEKGKDVELRCDPISGHTALYWYRQSLGQGLEFLIYFQGNSAPDKSGLPSDRFSAERTGGSVSTLTIQRTQQEDSAVYLCASSYLPGQGNYSNYGYTFGSGTRLTVV.

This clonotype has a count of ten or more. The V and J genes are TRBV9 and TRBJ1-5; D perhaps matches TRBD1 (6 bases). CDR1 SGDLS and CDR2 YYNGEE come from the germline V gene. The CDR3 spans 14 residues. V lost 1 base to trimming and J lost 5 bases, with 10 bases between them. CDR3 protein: CASSVTGNYQPQHF. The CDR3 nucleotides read TGTGCCAGCAGCGTAACAGGGAATTATCAGCCCCAGCATTTT.

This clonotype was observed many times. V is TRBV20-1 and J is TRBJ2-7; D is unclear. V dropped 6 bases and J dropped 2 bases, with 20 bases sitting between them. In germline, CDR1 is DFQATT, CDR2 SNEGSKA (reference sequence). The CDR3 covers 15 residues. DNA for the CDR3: TGCAGTGCCGAAGACTCTAATCGACCTACCTACGAGCAGTACTTC. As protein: CSAEDSNRPTYEQYF.

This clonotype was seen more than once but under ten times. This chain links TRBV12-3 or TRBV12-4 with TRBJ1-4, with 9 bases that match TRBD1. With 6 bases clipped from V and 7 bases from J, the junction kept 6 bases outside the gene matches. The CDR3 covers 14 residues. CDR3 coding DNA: TGTGCCAGCAGGTACCGGGACAGGGCTGAAAAACTGTTTTTT. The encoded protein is CASRYRDRAEKLFF.

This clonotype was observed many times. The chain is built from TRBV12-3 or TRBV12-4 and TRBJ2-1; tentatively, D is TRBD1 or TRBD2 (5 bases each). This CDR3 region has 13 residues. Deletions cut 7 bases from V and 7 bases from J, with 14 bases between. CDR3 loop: CASTPRGLNEQFF. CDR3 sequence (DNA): TGTGCCAGCACCCCCCGGGGCTTGAATGAGCAGTTCTTC.